The next 6 T cell receptor beta chains were all read from a single sample in a study of post-analysis software for immune sequencing data (dated by TCRdb to between 2014 and 2016). What the study reported, not specific to this receptor: About five TRBV segments, including TRBV5-6, TRBV5-1 and TRBV20-1, were significantly more frequent in patients than controls.

Libraries were prepared through PCR. Sequencing relied on an Illumina HiSeq 2500. To reduce PCR and sequencing biases, unique molecular identifiers were incorporated into the TCR beta cDNA libraries. TCRdb trimmed public reads at Q25 via fastp, called clones via MiXCR and kept in-frame beta chains. Identical CDR3 protein sequences are pooled into one entry, listed with their most common genes and DNA. The sample table shows fewer than 850,000 distinct CDR3 sequences, and 25% to 30% are seen once. The ten largest clones represent around 0.6% of the sample. The antigens for these receptors are not known. The sequenced sample was blood. These receptors all stem from a girl between 5 and 17 years old with multiple sclerosis.

The rearrangement links TRBV2 to TRBJ2-7, with TRBD1 as a possible D gene (6 bases). In germline, CDR1 is SNHLY, CDR2 FYNNEI. V was shortened by 0 bases and J by 7 bases, with 16 bases between the two germline ends. The CDR3 has 15 residues. CDR3 in DNA: TGTGCCAGCAGTGAAGCGCTAGGGGGATCGGGGGAGCAGTACTTC. It encodes CASSEALGGSGEQYF.

V usage is TRBV20-1 and J usage is TRBJ2-3; 7 bases fit TRBD1. The ends lost 1 base at V and 1 base at J; junction bases unmatched: 11. Looked up from germline, CDR1 is DFQATT and CDR2 is SNEGSKA (reference sequence). This CDR3 contains 17 residues. The CDR3 sequence: CSARVRGRATGTDTQYF. CDR3 bases: TGCAGTGCTAGAGTGAGGGGGCGGGCTACAGGCACAGATACGCAGTATTTT.

This clonotype was recorded a few times. The chain joins TRBV7-2 to TRBJ2-3; TRBD2 aligns across 11 bases. Germline V gene lookup returns CDR1 SGHTA and CDR2 FQGNSA. J was trimmed by 0 bases and V by 3 bases; bases with no gene match: 14. The CDR3 consists of 20 residues. The CDR3 loop reads CASSFTFTSGGPHSTDTQYF. CDR3 in DNA: TGTGCCAGCAGCTTCACTTTTACTAGCGGGGGCCCTCATAGCACAGATACGCAGTATTTT.

This clonotype was seen a few times. The chain joins TRBV5-1 to TRBJ1-6; D remains ambiguous. The germline gives CDR1 SGHRS, CDR2 YFSETQ. The ends were cut back, 0 bases at V and 10 bases at J, with 8 bases in the middle. This CDR3 contains 13 residues. The CDR3 sequence: CASSLGEESPLHF. In DNA, the CDR3 is TGCGCCAGCAGCTTGGGGGAAGAGTCACCCCTCCACTTT. Drawing the rest from reference TRBV5-1 and TRBJ1-6, the complete variable domain is KAGVTQTPRYLIKTRGQQVTLSCSPISGHRSVSWYQQTPGQGLQFLFEYFSETQRNKGNFPGRFSGRQFSNSRSEMNVSTLELGDSALYLCASSLGEESPLHFGNGTRLTVT.

The chain couples TRBV29-1 to TRBJ2-7, with D tentatively TRBD1 (6 bases). This CDR3 has 14 residues. Trimming cost V 5 bases and J 1 base, with 15 bases left between them. The germline gives CDR1 SQVTM, CDR2 ANQGSEA. CDR3 coding DNA: TGCAGCGTTCGGTGGGGGCCTAATTCCTACGAGCAGTACTTC. This codes for CSVRWGPNSYEQYF.

This clonotype was found once. The genes are TRBV28 and TRBJ1-1; D is undetermined. CDR1 and CDR2 from the germline V gene are MDHEN and SYDVKM. The ends were cut back, 5 bases at V and 8 bases at J, with 18 bases in the middle. This CDR3 has 14 residues. The CDR3 DNA is TGTGCCAGCAGTCCCTCGGGGAGCGCCCTAGAAGCTTTCTTT. Protein sequence: CASSPSGSALEAFF.